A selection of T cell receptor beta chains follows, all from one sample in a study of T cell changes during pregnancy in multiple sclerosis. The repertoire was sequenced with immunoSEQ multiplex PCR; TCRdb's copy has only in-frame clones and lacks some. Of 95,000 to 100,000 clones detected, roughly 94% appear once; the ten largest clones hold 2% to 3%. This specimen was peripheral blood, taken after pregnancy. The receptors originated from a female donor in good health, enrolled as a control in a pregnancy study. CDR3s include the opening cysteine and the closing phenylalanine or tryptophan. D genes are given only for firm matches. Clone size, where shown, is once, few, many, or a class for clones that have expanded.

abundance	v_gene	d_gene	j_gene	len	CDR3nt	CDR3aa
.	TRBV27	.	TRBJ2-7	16	TGTGCCAGCAGTTTCGCACTCTCCGGACTACCTCAAAAGAAGTACTTC	CASSFALSGLPQKKYF
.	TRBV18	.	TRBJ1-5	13	TGTGCCAGCTCGCTTGGACAGAATCAGCCCCAGCATTTT	CASSLGQNQPQHF
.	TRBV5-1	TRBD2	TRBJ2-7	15	TGCGCCAGCAGCTTGATGGCGGGAGCCTCCTACGAGCAGTACTTC	CASSLMAGASYEQYF
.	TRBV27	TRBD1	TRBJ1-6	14	TGTGCCAGCAGGGGACAGGGTGGTGGATCACCCCTCCACTTT	CASRGQGGGSPLHF
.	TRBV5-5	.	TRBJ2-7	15	TGTGCCAGCAGCAACCGGGACTCTATCTCCTACGAGCAGTACTTC	CASSNRDSISYEQYF
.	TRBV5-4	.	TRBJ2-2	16	TGTGCCAGCAGCCGGACGGGGGGCCGTGTCACCGGGGAGCTGTTTTTT	CASSRTGGRVTGELFF
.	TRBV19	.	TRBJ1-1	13	TGTGCCAGTAGTATAGAGGGCAACACTGAAGCTTTCTTT	CASSIEGNTEAFF
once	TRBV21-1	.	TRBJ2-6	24	TGTGCCAGCAGCAAATGGTTTAGCGGGGGCAGGGGTAAGTGTAGGCTAGCTGGGGCCAACGTCCTGACTTTC	CASSKWFSGGRGKCRLAGANVLTF
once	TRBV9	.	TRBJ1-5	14	TGTGCCAGCAGCACGTGGGGGGGCAATCAGCCCCAGCATTTT	CASSTWGGNQPQHF
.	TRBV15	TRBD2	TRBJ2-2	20	TGTGCCACCGGAACAGTCCCGGGACTAGCGGGAGTGGGAAACACCGGGGAGCTGTTTTTT	CATGTVPGLAGVGNTGELFF
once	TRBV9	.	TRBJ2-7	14	TGTGCCAGCAGCGTAGGGCAGATATCCTACGAGCAGTACTTC	CASSVGQISYEQYF
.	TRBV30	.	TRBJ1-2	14	TGTGCCTGGAGTGCCCCCGGGACATACTATGGCTACACCTTC	CAWSAPGTYYGYTF
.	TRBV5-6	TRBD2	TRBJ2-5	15	TGTGCCAGCAGCTCCGCTAGCGGGGATAAAGAGACCCAGTACTTC	CASSSASGDKETQYF
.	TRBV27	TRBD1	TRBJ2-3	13	TGTGCCAGCAGGGGACAGGGAACAGATACGCAGTATTTT	CASRGQGTDTQYF
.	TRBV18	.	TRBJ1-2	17	TGTGCCAGCTCACTTTATGGGCGGGACTTCTCGACGGGTGGCTACACCTTC	CASSLYGRDFSTGGYTF
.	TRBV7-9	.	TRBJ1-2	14	TGTGCCAGCAGCCCTACAGAACCTAACTATGGCTACACCTTC	CASSPTEPNYGYTF
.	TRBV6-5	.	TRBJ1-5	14	TGTGCCAGCAGTTACGACAGATCCAATCAGCCCCAGCATTTT	CASSYDRSNQPQHF
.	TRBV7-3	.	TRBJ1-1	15	TGTGCCAGCAGCTTACAGGGAGGAGGGAACACTGAAGCTTTCTTT	CASSLQGGGNTEAFF
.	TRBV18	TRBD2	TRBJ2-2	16	TGTGCCAGCTCACCACTAGCGGGAGGAGAGACCGGGGAGCTGTTTTTT	CASSPLAGGETGELFF
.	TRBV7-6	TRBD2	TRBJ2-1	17	TGTGCCAGCAGCTTAGTAGGAACTAGCGGGAGCCTGACTGAGCAGTTCTTC	CASSLVGTSGSLTEQFF
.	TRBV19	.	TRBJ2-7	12	TGTGCCAGTAGTGAACATGGCTACGAGCAGTACTTC	CASSEHGYEQYF
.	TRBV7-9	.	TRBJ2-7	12	TGTGCCAGCAGCTTGACTAGCTACGAGCAGTACTTC	CASSLTSYEQYF
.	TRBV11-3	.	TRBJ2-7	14	TGTGCCAGCAGCTTAGAGGCCAGGTCCTACGAGCAGTACTTC	CASSLEARSYEQYF
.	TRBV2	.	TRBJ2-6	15	TGTGCCAGCAGTGAAGCGGAGGTTGGGGCCAACGTCCTGACTTTC	CASSEAEVGANVLTF
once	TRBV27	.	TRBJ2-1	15	TGTGCCAGCAGTTTTGACACCCATCCTTACAATGAGCAGTTCTTC	CASSFDTHPYNEQFF
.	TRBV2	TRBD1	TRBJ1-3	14	TGTGCCAGCACTATCCGGGACAGGGAGGGCACCATATATTTT	CASTIRDREGTIYF
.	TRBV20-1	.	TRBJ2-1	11	TGCAGTGCTCAGGTGCTTGGTGTGCAGTTCTTC	CSAQVLGVQFF
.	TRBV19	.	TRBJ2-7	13	TGTGCCAGTAGTCAGGACAGCAGGCAGGAGCAGTACTTC	CASSQDSRQEQYF
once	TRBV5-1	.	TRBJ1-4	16	TGCGCCAGCAGCTTGGCTGCGACAGGCGATAATGAAAAACTGTTTTTT	CASSLAATGDNEKLFF
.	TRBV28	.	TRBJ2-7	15	TGTGCCAGCAGTTTTTCCGGGGTCGTCAGCTACGAGCAGTACTTC	CASSFSGVVSYEQYF
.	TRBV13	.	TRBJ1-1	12	TGTGCCAGCCGGGACACCCACACTGAAGCTTTCTTT	CASRDTHTEAFF
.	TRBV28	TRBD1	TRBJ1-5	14	TGTGCCAGCCGGGACAGGGTGGTGAGTCAGCCCCAGCATTTT	CASRDRVVSQPQHF
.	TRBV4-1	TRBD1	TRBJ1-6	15	TGCGCCAGCAGCCAAGACACAGGGGTAGCTTCACCCCTCCACTTT	CASSQDTGVASPLHF
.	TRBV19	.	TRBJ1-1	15	TGTGCCAGTAGTATGTCGGTCGCAGGGATTACTGAAGCTTTCTTT	CASSMSVAGITEAFF
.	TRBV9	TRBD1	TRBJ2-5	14	TGTGCCAGCAGCGTGACAGGGGGACAAGAGACCCAGTACTTC	CASSVTGGQETQYF
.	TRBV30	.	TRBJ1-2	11	TGTGCCTGGAGTTCCACAGGGAAAAGCACCTTC	CAWSSTGKSTF
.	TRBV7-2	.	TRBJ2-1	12	TGTGCCAGCAGCCCAAGAGGGATTGAGCAGTTCTTC	CASSPRGIEQFF
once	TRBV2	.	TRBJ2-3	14	TGTGCCAGCAGTCGTGGGGGGTCGACAGATACGCAGTATTTT	CASSRGGSTDTQYF
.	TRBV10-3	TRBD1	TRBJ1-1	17	TGTGCCATCAGTGGGGGGACAGCGGGGGTGATGAACACTGAAGCTTTCTTT	CAISGGTAGVMNTEAFF
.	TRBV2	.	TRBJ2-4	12	TGTGCCAGCTTTGGACTTTTAAACATTCAGTACTTC	CASFGLLNIQYF
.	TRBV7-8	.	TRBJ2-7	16	TGTGCCAGCAGCTTACGGCCGACAGCGAACTCCTACGAGCAGTACTTC	CASSLRPTANSYEQYF
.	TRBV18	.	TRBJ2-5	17	TGTGCCAGCTCACCTTGGCCCGGCACCGGGATACAAGAGACCCAGTACTTC	CASSPWPGTGIQETQYF
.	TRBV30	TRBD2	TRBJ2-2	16	TGTGCCTGGACCGGACTAGCGGGGGGGCGGCACGGGGAGCTGTTTTTT	CAWTGLAGGRHGELFF